The sequence of this T cell receptor (beta chain) was determined in a study of somatic mutations in T cells in chronic GVHD (dated by TCRdb to 2019 to 2021). The CDR3 spans 16 residues, from the cysteine through the phenylalanine. Only the CDR3 region is kept as DNA, spanning 48 bases read in frame from base 1. From the germline V gene, CDR1 is SGDLS and CDR2 is YYNGEE. At the junction V is shortened by 2 bases and J by 5 bases; bases outside the gene matches: 13. As concerns this clone: Its antigen has not been determined. Base qualities are missing; no much larger clone stands one base away.

Sorting staining used anti-CD3, anti-CD4, anti-CD8 and a Vbeta20 antibody from the IOTest Beta Mark kit on a FACSAria III, with purity above 98%. Peripheral blood was drawn into sodium heparin tubes, and mononuclear cells were separated by Ficoll-Paque PLUS density gradient centrifugation. Before TCRbeta deep sequencing, the CD4+ Vbeta20+, CD4+ Vbeta20-, and CD8+ T cell fractions were FACS-sorted. Isolated genomic DNA was used for TCRbeta deep sequencing. TCRbeta CDR3 sequencing and initial data processing were performed as a commercial service with the immunoSEQ assay. Per the original workflow: Reads were demultiplexed, adapter and primer sequences removed, similar clones merged by frequency-ratio clustering, and V, D, J genes annotated with IMGT. Drawn from immuneACCESS, this table holds only the in-frame rearrangements with V and J called that TCRdb kept. Clones are partly lost; checked studies trace under half to an unresolved V gene and leave the rest unexplained. V, J and clone size derive from that table, while D and trimming were established from the DNA sequence. The sample data list 13,000 or so clones, and approximately 78% of these were observed just once. The ten biggest clones cover about 32% of the sample.

The TCR sequence derives from a male patient in his fifties with chronic graft-versus-host disease. Some T cells seen after a transplant may have their origin in the graft donor. Sequenced: Vbeta20-negative CD4+ T cells from blood. The sample's cell subset or site label is to be understood as: CD4+ T cells sorted as TCR Vbeta20 negative by flow cytometry. The chain was built from TRBV9 and TRBJ2-7; a stretch of 7 junction bases matches TRBD2. DNA sequence: TGTGCCAGCAGCGTGGGGCCTGGACTAGAGCAGAACGAGCAGTACTTC. Its amino acids are CASSVGPGLEQNEQYF.